This entry is about one T cell receptor (beta chain). There is no known antigen for this receptor. No quality values exist for individual bases; no much larger clone is one base distant. This entry is derived from a study of shared clonotypes between healthy human individuals (dated by TCRdb to about 2020). Concerning the study at large: The cohort included a few men and a couple of women between 18 and 49 years of age. Each donor's leukapheresis produced roughly between about 0.9 and 9.5 billion PBMCs. For each donor, CD4 naive and CD4 memory were each run on three plates, CD8 naive on two plates, and CD8 memory on one plate. To increase sequencing depth and limit assay-specific biases, different laboratories used diverse techniques to prepare libraries and sequence TCR repertoires. Blood TCR repertoires of about 5 healthy adults were deeply sequenced to estimate repertoire size and the extent of clonotype sharing between individuals. General findings and caveats noted by the study authors: Sampling was restricted to blood, and TCR repertoires in tissues likely differ from the TCR repertoires found in blood. Based on pairwise subsampling, the degree of clonotype sharing among donors was expected to be affected by sequencing depth. Compared with non-shared clonotypes, the clonotypes found in all four sorted-subset donors had higher generation probabilities. About 5% of naive CD4, 3.5% of naive CD8, roughly 2.4% of memory CD4, and 0.4% of memory CD8 clonotypes were shared across several donors. Estimated clonotype richness was generally larger for naive than for memory subsets. Rarefaction of sorted-subset datasets indicated incomplete sequencing despite the large sequencing depth. The genetic and exposure-history diversity represented was limited by the small number of donors.

The donors were healthy, HIV-negative adults who had no recently reported acute infections or vaccinations. All donors were Caucasian adults living in Nashville, Tennessee, USA. CD4+ T cells were enriched by magnetic negative selection; naive cells were then positively selected on CD45RA, and the negative fraction formed the memory subset. Blood was collected by leukapheresis, and PBMCs were isolated by Ficoll-Histopaque density gradient centrifugation and then cryopreserved in liquid nitrogen vapor phase. Analytical flow cytometry was used to check the purity and quantity of each magnetically sorted T cell population. Each sorted fraction had its genomic DNA isolated and then quantified by UV absorbance on a Nanodrop 2000c. TCR CDR3 regions were amplified from genomic DNA by multiplex PCR using the deep immunoSEQ assay. Genomic DNA extracted from each cell subset was distributed evenly over all wells of several immunoSEQ 96-well plates, and each plate served as one replicate. Each replicate PCR for sorted subsets received about 220 ng genomic DNA, equal to roughly 30,000 T cell genomes. Purified libraries were quantified with a Qubit 3.0 fluorometer, sized on a Bioanalyzer 2100, and re-quantified with the KAPA Library Quantification kit. Every immunoSEQ 96-well plate was sequenced on a separate single-read 150-cycle Illumina NextSeq 550 flow cell. The authors' analysis ran thus. Because only junctional sequences without quality scores were contained in the immunoSEQ output, filtering matching that applied to full-length reads could not be performed. To assign V/J genes and CDR3, sequences were annotated using PyIR, a Python wrapper for IgBLAST v1.9, with IMGT germline references. Reads were filtered out if the reads had weak V/J assignments (E-value above 1e-6), no CDR3, stop codons, out-of-frame junctions, or ambiguous translated residues. A V3J clonotype was defined by an identical inferred V gene, J gene, and CDR3 amino acid sequence. The percentage overlap between two repertoires was calculated by dividing the number of shared unique clonotypes by the size of the smaller repertoire. Richness of each repertoire was evaluated using RTK rarefaction, the Chao1 estimator, and Recon v2.1 estimates of unobserved clonotypes. For all TCRbeta clonotypes obtained by the gDNA method from a handful of donors, generation probabilities were computed with OLGA. TCRdb retrieved this table from immuneACCESS and kept in-frame rearrangements only. Not all clones are present; in checked studies, unresolved V genes account for under half, and no reason is known for the remainder. The V and J calls and clone size were taken over from that table, and D and trimming were inferred from the DNA. This sample lists hundreds of thousands of clones; over 70% were detected once. The ten largest account for 10% of the sample.

Measured from the cysteine to the phenylalanine, the CDR3 is 16 residues long. The only DNA kept is the CDR3, 48 bases in frame from the first base. V trim: 2 bases; J trim: 5 bases; unmatched bases: 9. For CDR1 and CDR2, the germline V gene lists MNHNS and SASEGT. Here the chain combines TRBV6-1 and TRBJ1-2; 9 nucleotides in the junction match TRBD1. The specimen was memory CD4+ T cells sorted from blood. Explained via the paper, the cell subset or site label denotes: CD45RA-negative fraction. This receptor was taken from a man aged 25 to 40 in good health. The DNA reads TGTGCCAGCAGTGAACCGACAGGAGGGACAGGGTATGGCTACACCTTC. Its coded protein is CASSEPTGGTGYGYTF.